Presented here are 20 T cell receptor beta chains from one specimen sequenced in a study of T cell repertoires in cytomegalovirus infection. TCRdb reprocessed the reads with MiXCR, giving one entry per CDR3 protein. The data hold under 850,000 distinct CDR3 sequences, with about 40% observed a single time. Sequencing used PBMCs. The source of these receptors is a human donor in good health (CMV status not recorded). Some clones in this sample may be carry-over from other donors' samples.

The chain couples TRBV6-8 to TRBJ1-3; 7 positions agree with TRBD1. J gave up 3 bases and V 5 bases, and 4 bases lay outside the gene matches. The CDR3 loop spans 14 amino acids. Germline loops: CDR1 MNHGY, CDR2 SAAAGT. The CDR3 sequence is CASSRQGDGNTIYF. The CDR3 nucleotides are TGTGCCAGCAGTCGCCAGGGGGATGGAAACACCATATATTTT.

V and J are TRBV7-2 and TRBJ1-6; D uncertain. Germline CDR1 and CDR2: SGHTA and FQGNSA. The CDR3 runs 14 residues. V lost 5 bases, J lost 6 bases, and 11 bases lay in between. The CDR3, as DNA: TGTGCCAGCAGCGTTAGGGATACTAATTCACCCCTCCACTTT. Translation: CASSVRDTNSPLHF.

Only a few counts were recorded for this clonotype. The rearrangement links TRBV28 to TRBJ1-3; a weak D match, TRBD1 (6 bases). The CDR3 covers 14 residues. Germline CDR1 is MDHEN and CDR2 is SYDVKM. Trimming stripped 6 bases from V and 8 bases from J, with 17 bases between. CDR3 in amino acids: CASRPDRMVHTIYF. The CDR3 nucleotides read TGTGCCAGCAGGCCAGACAGGATGGTGCACACCATATATTTT.

This clonotype was seen a handful of times. The chain links TRBV7-9 to TRBJ1-2, with 8 positions matching TRBD1. This CDR3 has 13 amino acids. Germline assignment: CDR1 SEHNR and CDR2 FQNEAQ (reference sequence). V gave up 7 bases and J gave up 6 bases; unmatched junction bases: 7. CDR3 sequence reads: CASTKTGVDGYTF. In DNA form, the CDR3 reads TGTGCCAGCACCAAGACAGGGGTGGATGGCTACACCTTC.

The chain has TRBV4-1 and TRBJ1-4; D gene unclear. CDR3 length equals 19 residues. V was trimmed by 2 bases and J by 0 bases, leaving 19 bases between them. Germline assignment: CDR1 MGHRA and CDR2 YSYEKL. The CDR3 bases are TGCGCCAGCAGCCAATCCCCCGACGCGGGTGGACCAACTAATGAAAAACTGTTTTTT. This sequence encodes CASSQSPDAGGPTNEKLFF.

This clonotype has only a few counts. This chain links TRBV19 with TRBJ2-2; 9 bases line up with TRBD2. This CDR3 is 15 amino acids long. V gave up 5 bases and J gave up 4 bases; unmatched junction bases: 5. Germline CDR1 LNHDA, CDR2 SQIVND (reference sequence). The CDR3 bases are TGTGCCAGTAGTCTGCTAGCGGGACTCACCGGGGAGCTGTTTTTT. Its protein is CASSLLAGLTGELFF. The variable domain in full, completed from reference TRBV19 and TRBJ2-2, reads DGGITQSPKYLFRKEGQNVTLSCEQNLNHDAMYWYRQDPGQGLRLIYYSQIVNDFQKGDIAEGYSVSREKKESFPLTVTSAQKNPTAFYLCASSLLAGLTGELFFGEGSRLTVL.

This clonotype has more than one count but fewer than ten. This sequence joins TRBV13 and TRBJ1-2; 12 bases line up with TRBD1. The germline V gene has CDR1 PRHDT and CDR2 FYEKMQ (reference sequence). V trimming: 4 bases; J trimming: 4 bases; junction bases outside the gene matches: 10. The CDR3 is 17 residues long. This CDR3 reads CASSSAGTGGLGYGYTF. The CDR3 DNA sequence: TGTGCCAGCAGCTCGGCCGGGACAGGGGGCCTGGGCTATGGCTACACCTTC. The variable domain in full, completed from reference TRBV13 and TRBJ1-2, reads AAGVIQSPRHLIKEKRETATLKCYPIPRHDTVYWYQQGPGQDPQFLISFYEKMQSDKGSIPDRFSAQQFSDYHSELNMSSLELGDSALYFCASSSAGTGGLGYGYTFGSGTRLTVV.

This clonotype was counted between two and nine times. The chain is built from TRBV28 and TRBJ1-1, with 9 bases that match TRBD1. The CDR3 runs 14 residues. Germline V gives CDR1 MDHEN, CDR2 SYDVKM. J lost 1 base, V lost 5 bases, and 2 bases had no gene match. Here the CDR3 reads CASSRDRENTEAFF. In DNA form, the CDR3 reads TGTGCCAGCAGTCGGGACAGGGAGAACACTGAAGCTTTCTTT.

The table lists this clonotype with a few counts. The chain links TRBV28 to TRBJ2-3, with D perhaps matching TRBD1 (6 bases). The CDR3 runs to 14 residues. The ends were cut back, 5 bases at V and 3 bases at J, with 12 bases in the middle. CDR1 and CDR2 (germline): MDHEN, SYDVKM. In DNA, the CDR3 is TGTGCCAGCAGTATCAACAGGGAAACAGATACGCAGTATTTT. Its protein product is CASSINRETDTQYF. Using reference TRBV28 and TRBJ2-3 for the parts outside the CDR3, the full variable domain is DVKVTQSSRYLVKRTGEKVFLECVQDMDHENMFWYRQDPGLGLRLIYFSYDVKMKEKGDIPEGYSVSREKKERFSLILESASTNQTSMYLCASSINRETDTQYFGPGTRLTVL.

V usage is TRBV12-3 or TRBV12-4 and J usage is TRBJ2-7; the D gene is possibly TRBD2 (6 bases). V dropped 3 bases and J dropped 7 bases, with 19 bases sitting between them. The CDR3 length is 15 residues. CDR3 nucleotides: TGTGCCAGCAGTTTCAATCGCGGGAAGAATGGGGAGCAGTACTTC. It encodes CASSFNRGKNGEQYF.

This clonotype was counted many times. The chain links TRBV12-3 or TRBV12-4 to TRBJ2-7; 10 nucleotides line up with TRBD2. The trim removed 6 bases at V and 7 bases at J, leaving 9 bases unmatched. The CDR3 loop spans 14 amino acids. In DNA, the CDR3 is TGTGCCAGCAGCCCCACTAGCGGGAAAAGGGAGCAGTACTTC. Translating it yields CASSPTSGKREQYF.

This clonotype occurred a few times. V is TRBV7-9 and J is TRBJ1-1; 10 bases align to TRBD1. From germline, CDR1 is SEHNR and CDR2 FQNEAQ (reference sequence). The CDR3 extends over 16 amino acids. V lost 1 base and J lost 3; bases outside the gene matches: 5. The CDR3, as DNA: TGTGCCAGCAGCTTAGGGGACAGGGGACCCTACACTGAAGCTTTCTTT. Translating gives CASSLGDRGPYTEAFF. Full variable domain (remainder filled in from reference TRBV7-9 and TRBJ1-1): DTGVSQNPRHKITKRGQNVTFRCDPISEHNRLYWYRQTLGQGPEFLTYFQNEAQLEKSRLLSDRFSAERPKGSFSTLEIQRTEQGDSAMYLCASSLGDRGPYTEAFFGQGTRLTVV.

The chain uses TRBV28 and TRBJ1-2; D unresolved. Trimming left V 6 bases short and J 6 bases short, with 17 bases between. CDR1 MDHEN and CDR2 SYDVKM come from the germline V gene. The CDR3 spans 14 residues. For the CDR3, the DNA is TGTGCCAGCAGCCCGCCGTCTCGGGCCAATGGCTACACCTTC. Encoded protein: CASSPPSRANGYTF.

Only a few counts were recorded for this clonotype. The chain recombines TRBV28 with TRBJ1-5; D is unclear. V lost 7 bases, J lost 6 bases, and 13 bases lay in between. This CDR3 region has 13 residues. Germline V gives CDR1 MDHEN, CDR2 SYDVKM. CDR3 amino acids: CASIPAPGQPQHF. As DNA, the CDR3 is TGTGCCAGCATCCCAGCCCCGGGTCAGCCCCAGCATTTT.

This chain uses TRBV12-3 or TRBV12-4 with TRBJ2-2, with D perhaps TRBD1 or TRBD2 (5 bases each). V dropped 2 bases and J dropped 3 bases, with 7 bases sitting between them. The length of the CDR3 is 14 residues. The CDR3 here is CASSLQGHTGELFF. As DNA, the CDR3 is TGTGCCAGCAGTTTACAGGGACACACCGGGGAGCTGTTTTTT.

The sample holds many counts of this clonotype. The V call is TRBV7-2, the J call TRBJ2-1, with 8 nucleotides matching TRBD1. The junction had 5 bases not matched to a gene; V was cut back by 3 bases and J by 10 bases. The CDR3 runs 13 residues. CDR1 SGHTA and CDR2 FQGNSA come from the germline V gene. Written as DNA, the CDR3 is TGTGCCAGCAGCTTTTTCGACAGGGGAGAGCAGTTCTTC. The encoded protein is CASSFFDRGEQFF. The full variable domain, rest sourced from reference TRBV7-2 and TRBJ2-1, is GAGVSQSPSNKVTEKGKDVELRCDPISGHTALYWYRQSLGQGLEFLIYFQGNSAPDKSGLPSDRFSAERTGGSVSTLTIQRTQQEDSAVYLCASSFFDRGEQFFGPGTRLTVL.

Worth noting for this clonotype: The CDR3 does not close with the conserved phenylalanine or tryptophan, likely indicating a read error. The chain joins TRBV6-1 to TRBJ2-2; maybe TRBD2 (5 bases). The CDR3 length is 13 residues. Looked up from germline, CDR1 is MNHNS and CDR2 is SASEGT. Trimming removed 8 bases from V and 3 bases from J, with 10 bases in between. CDR3 DNA: TGTGCCAGCGGGAGCGATTACACCGGGGAGCTGTTTCTT. This sequence encodes CASGSDYTGELFL.

The V gene is TRBV20-1, the J gene TRBJ1-4; the D gene is possibly TRBD1 (5 bases). There are 15 residues in the CDR3. Germline V CDR1 and CDR2: DFQATT, SNEGSKA (reference sequence). V lost 0 bases and J lost 5, with 13 bases in between. CDR3 sequence reads: CSARDVGALNEKLFF. The CDR3 DNA is TGCAGTGCTAGAGATGTAGGGGCTTTGAATGAAAAACTGTTTTTT.

The V call is TRBV7-9, the J call TRBJ2-3; D may be TRBD1 (6 bases). Germline V gene sequence: CDR1 SEHNR, CDR2 FQNEAQ (reference sequence). This CDR3 has 17 residues. V lost 4 bases and J lost 0, with 17 bases in between. The CDR3 DNA reads as TGTGCCAGCAGCTCACCGGACAGAGGAACTAGCACAGATACGCAGTATTTT. As protein: CASSSPDRGTSTDTQYF.

This clonotype was found once. This chain uses TRBV9 with TRBJ2-1, with TRBD1 matching over 8 bases. V trimming: 3 bases; J trimming: 4 bases; junction bases outside the gene matches: 6. CDR3 size: 15 residues. CDR1 SGDLS and CDR2 YYNGEE come from the germline V gene. In DNA form, the CDR3 reads TGTGCCAGCAGCGATCGGGACAGGATATACAATGAGCAGTTCTTC. Translation gives CASSDRDRIYNEQFF.